This TCR beta chain was captured in a study of cytomegalovirus exposure and HLA in healthy donors. About the study: Later, an analysis reported that the 120 or so validation repertoires had used the same platform as the 550 to 750 first-cohort repertoires.

The ends were cut back, 3 bases at V and 2 bases at J, with 3 bases in the middle. CDR1 DFQATT and CDR2 SNEGSKA come from the germline V gene (reference sequence). CDR3 length equals 11 residues. Worth noting for this clone: Antigen: not known. The sample holds other DNA sequences that translate to the same CDR3.

Study outcomes and limitations: As was reported, the classifier diagnosed cytomegalovirus status with high specificity and sensitivity. Three CMV-associated chains proved CMV antigen-specific in vitro. Associated with cytomegalovirus, according to the listing, were 150 to 200 TCR beta chains.

Generated by immunoSEQ multiplex PCR, the TCRdb table keeps only in-frame clones and is missing some. The sample lists 150,000 to 200,000 clones; about 86% were seen once. The sequence came from a woman in her 30s in good health and CMV-seronegative. The rearrangement links TRBV20-1 to TRBJ2-3; no reliable D call. The sequencing sample was made of PBMCs. The CDR3 spells CSARNTDTQYF. As DNA, the CDR3 is TGCAGTGCTAGGAACACAGATACGCAGTATTTT.